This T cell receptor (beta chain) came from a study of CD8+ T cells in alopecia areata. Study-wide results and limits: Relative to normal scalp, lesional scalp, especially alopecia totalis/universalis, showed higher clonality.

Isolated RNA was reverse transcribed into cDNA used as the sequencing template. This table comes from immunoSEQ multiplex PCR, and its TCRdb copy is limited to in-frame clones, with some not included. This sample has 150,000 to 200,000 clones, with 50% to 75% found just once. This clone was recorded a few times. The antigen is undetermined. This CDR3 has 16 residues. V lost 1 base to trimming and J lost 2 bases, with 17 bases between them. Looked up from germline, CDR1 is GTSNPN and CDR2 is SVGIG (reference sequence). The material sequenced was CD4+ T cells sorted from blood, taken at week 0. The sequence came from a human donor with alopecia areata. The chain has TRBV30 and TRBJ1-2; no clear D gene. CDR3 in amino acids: CAWSGILQPINYGYTF. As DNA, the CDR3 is TGTGCCTGGAGTGGAATATTGCAGCCTATCAACTATGGCTACACCTTC.